A single sample gave rise to the 20 T cell receptor beta chains below, sequenced in a study of blood T cell repertoires in COVID-19. The assay was immunoSEQ multiplex PCR, and TCRdb's table has in-frame clones only and misses some. The sample records 50,000 to 65,000 clones, roughly 90% being singletons. The specimen sequenced was peripheral blood. The receptors derive from a human donor in a cohort sampled during active COVID-19.

This chain links TRBV7-2 with TRBJ1-2, with 7 bases aligning to TRBD1. Trimming at V came to 5 bases and at J to 4 bases, leaving 4 bases not matched to a gene. Germline values: CDR1 SGHTA, CDR2 FQGNSA. The CDR3 loop spans 13 amino acids. CDR3: CASSPGTVYGYTF. CDR3 DNA: TGTGCCAGCAGCCCAGGGACAGTCTATGGCTACACCTTC.

In its sample, this clone was seen once. This chain uses TRBV4-3 with TRBJ2-2, with D maybe TRBD2 (5 bases). The germline CDR1 and CDR2 sequences are LGHNA and YSLEER. Between the trimmed V and J ends, which lost 6 bases and 0 bases, there was a span of 14 bases. The CDR3 covers 16 residues. CDR3 coding DNA: TGCGCCAGCAGGCCCTGGACGACTACGAACACCGGGGAGCTGTTTTTT. Encoded protein: CASRPWTTTNTGELFF.

There are a few counts of this clone. The V gene is TRBV12-3 or TRBV12-4, the J gene TRBJ1-4; D gene uncertain. The CDR3 runs 11 residues. V was shortened by 6 bases and J by 4 bases, with 3 bases between the two germline ends. The CDR3 here is CASSHNEKLFF. For the CDR3, the DNA is TGTGCCAGCAGCCATAATGAAAAACTGTTTTTT.

The V gene is TRBV7-9, the J gene TRBJ1-4, with TRBD1 identical over 9 bases. V lost 2 bases and J lost 7; bases outside the gene matches: 8. CDR3 length: 16 amino acids. CDR1 and CDR2 (germline): SEHNR, FQNEAQ (reference sequence). In DNA form, the CDR3 reads TGTGCCAGCAGCTTAAGGCTGGGGACAGGGCTTGAAAAACTGTTTTTT. Translating it yields CASSLRLGTGLEKLFF.

This chain joins TRBV7-9 and TRBJ1-2, with 7 bases aligning to TRBD1. V trimming: 2 bases; J trimming: 6 bases; junction bases outside the gene matches: 15. Germline CDR1 and CDR2: SEHNR and FQNEAQ (reference sequence). The CDR3 runs to 17 residues. CDR3 coding DNA: TGTGCCAGCAGCTTAAGGGGAGACCGACAGGGATCCCATGGCTACACCTTC. It translates to CASSLRGDRQGSHGYTF.

The J gene is TRBJ2-7, the V gene TRBV4-1; no clear D. Per the germline V gene, CDR1 is MGHRA and CDR2 is YSYEKL. V was pared by 1 base and J by 3 bases, with 10 bases between. The CDR3 runs to 14 residues. CDR3 bases: TGCGCCAGCAGCCAAGTCAACGGAGACTACGAGCAGTACTTC. Protein sequence: CASSQVNGDYEQYF.

The chain combines TRBV5-1 with TRBJ2-1, with 7 bases matching TRBD2. The germline CDR1 and CDR2 sequences are SGHRS and YFSETQ. V lost 4 bases to trimming and J lost 7 bases; unmatched junction nucleotides: 5. The CDR3 runs to 13 residues. CDR3 sequence: CASSLVGGNEQFF. CDR3 DNA: TGCGCCAGCAGCCTCGTGGGGGGGAATGAGCAGTTCTTC.

V and J are TRBV14 and TRBJ2-3; D unresolved. The CDR3 has 14 residues. V dropped 0 bases and J dropped 6 bases, with 10 bases sitting between them. Germline lookup yields CDR1 SGHDN and CDR2 FVKESK. CDR3 sequence reads: CASSQDGPFDTQYF. The CDR3 coding sequence is TGTGCCAGCAGCCAAGATGGGCCCTTTGATACGCAGTATTTT.

This chain links TRBV9 with TRBJ1-2, with D unresolved. The CDR3 runs to 13 residues. Trimming removed 2 bases at V and 0 bases at J, with 5 bases between. In germline, CDR1 is SGDLS, CDR2 YYNGEE. The CDR3 sequence is CASSVGTNYGYTF. CDR3 nucleotides: TGTGCCAGCAGCGTCGGGACTAACTATGGCTACACCTTC.

This clone was seen once. The gene calls are TRBV7-9 and TRBJ2-7; D might be TRBD1 (6 bases). CDR3 length: 14 residues. The germline V gene has CDR1 SEHNR and CDR2 FQNEAQ (reference sequence). V lost 1 base, J lost 2 bases, and 9 bases lay in between. CDR3 in amino acids: CASSLGTEAYEQYF. The CDR3, as DNA: TGTGCCAGCAGCTTAGGGACAGAAGCCTACGAGCAGTACTTC.

This rearrangement joins TRBV5-8 to TRBJ2-1; 7 bases line up with TRBD1. CDR3 size: 12 residues. J was trimmed by 13 bases and V by 5 bases; bases with no gene match: 9. Germline V gene sequence: CDR1 SGHTS, CDR2 YDEGEE. The chain's CDR3 is CASRTDRWGQFF. CDR3 coding DNA: TGTGCCAGCAGAACGGACAGGTGGGGCCAGTTCTTC.

The sample holds a few counts of this clone. The chain combines TRBV19 with TRBJ1-2, with 8 bases matching TRBD1. The CDR3 contains 17 residues. V was pared by 5 bases and J by 0 bases, with 11 bases of the junction left unmatched. Germline V lookup: CDR1 LNHDA, CDR2 SQIVND (reference sequence). The CDR3 DNA reads as TGTGCCAGTAGTCCTGGGACAGGCTTCAATCCTAACTATGGCTACACCTTC. Protein: CASSPGTGFNPNYGYTF.

The chain uses TRBV6-1 and TRBJ1-5; 8 nucleotides agree with TRBD1. CDR3 size: 16 residues. The V gene's germline CDR1 is MNHNS and CDR2 SASEGT. Trimming cost V 2 bases and J 2 bases; bases outside gene matches: 5. The CDR3 region has the DNA TGTGCCAGCAGTGAACAGGGGGCTAGTGGCAATCAGCCCCAGCATTTT. It encodes CASSEQGASGNQPQHF.

The rearrangement uses TRBV6-6 and TRBJ1-2; TRBD1 aligns across 7 bases. Germline CDR1 and CDR2: MNHNY and SVGAGI (reference sequence). The CDR3 is made up of 15 amino acids. The junction had 9 bases not matched to a gene; V was cut back by 5 bases and J by 3 bases. CDR3 nucleotides: TGTGCCAGCAGTCCCACAGGGGACGGGGACTATGGCTACACCTTC. Its protein is CASSPTGDGDYGYTF.

V is TRBV4-1 and J is TRBJ1-1, with a tentative D call TRBD1 (5 bases). V gave up 0 bases and J gave up 8 bases, with 19 bases separating them. The CDR3 consists of 16 residues. Germline assignment: CDR1 MGHRA and CDR2 YSYEKL. This CDR3 is CASSQEGEASRVEAFF. The CDR3 nucleotides read TGCGCCAGCAGCCAAGAAGGGGAGGCCTCGAGAGTAGAAGCTTTCTTT.

This rearrangement joins TRBV27 to TRBJ1-4; 8 nucleotides align to TRBD1. V gave up 0 bases and J gave up 7 bases; unmatched junction bases: 4. This CDR3 has 15 residues. Per the germline V gene, CDR1 is MNHEY and CDR2 is SMNVEV (reference sequence). CDR3 protein: CASSLSQGAGEKLFF. The DNA of the CDR3 is TGTGCCAGCAGTTTATCCCAGGGGGCTGGTGAAAAACTGTTTTTT.

The rearrangement joins TRBV28 to TRBJ2-1; 8 nucleotides align to TRBD2. CDR1 is MDHEN, CDR2 SYDVKM, per germline. J lost 13 bases, V lost 2 bases, and 19 bases had no gene match. The CDR3 extends over 17 amino acids. CDR3 amino acids: CASSLPGGVGSAPRQFF. Here the CDR3 DNA reads TGTGCCAGCAGTTTACCGGGAGGGGTGGGGTCCGCTCCTCGTCAGTTCTTC. The whole variable domain, filled in from reference TRBV28 and TRBJ2-1, reads DVKVTQSSRYLVKRTGEKVFLECVQDMDHENMFWYRQDPGLGLRLIYFSYDVKMKEKGDIPEGYSVSREKKERFSLILESASTNQTSMYLCASSLPGGVGSAPRQFFGPGTRLTVL.

The chain combines TRBV19 with TRBJ2-1; 13 bases are shared with TRBD2. J lost 3 bases, V lost 5 bases, and 4 bases had no gene match. This CDR3 has 16 amino acids. The germline V gene encodes CDR1 LNHDA and CDR2 SQIVND (reference sequence). CDR3 region: CASSGGTSGNYNEQFF. DNA for the CDR3: TGTGCCAGTAGTGGGGGGACTAGCGGGAACTACAATGAGCAGTTCTTC.

This clone came up once. The chain links TRBV11-3 to TRBJ2-5, with TRBD1 identical over 11 bases. The V gene's germline CDR1 is SGHNT and CDR2 YENEEA. This CDR3 has 19 residues. V lost 1 base to trimming and J lost 4 bases; unmatched junction nucleotides: 14. The CDR3 coding sequence is TGTGCCAGCAGCTTAGCGGACAGGGGGCGTGGGATGGTCGGAGAGACCCAGTACTTC. Protein sequence: CASSLADRGRGMVGETQYF.

This clone appeared once. This chain connects TRBV5-1 to TRBJ1-6, with 7 nucleotides matching TRBD1. The CDR3 covers 13 residues. Germline V gene lookup returns CDR1 SGHRS and CDR2 YFSETQ. V lost 0 bases and J lost 17; bases outside the gene matches: 8. The CDR3 nucleotides read TGCGCCAGCAGCTTGGCCATCGGGACAGACTTCCACTTT. It codes for CASSLAIGTDFHF.